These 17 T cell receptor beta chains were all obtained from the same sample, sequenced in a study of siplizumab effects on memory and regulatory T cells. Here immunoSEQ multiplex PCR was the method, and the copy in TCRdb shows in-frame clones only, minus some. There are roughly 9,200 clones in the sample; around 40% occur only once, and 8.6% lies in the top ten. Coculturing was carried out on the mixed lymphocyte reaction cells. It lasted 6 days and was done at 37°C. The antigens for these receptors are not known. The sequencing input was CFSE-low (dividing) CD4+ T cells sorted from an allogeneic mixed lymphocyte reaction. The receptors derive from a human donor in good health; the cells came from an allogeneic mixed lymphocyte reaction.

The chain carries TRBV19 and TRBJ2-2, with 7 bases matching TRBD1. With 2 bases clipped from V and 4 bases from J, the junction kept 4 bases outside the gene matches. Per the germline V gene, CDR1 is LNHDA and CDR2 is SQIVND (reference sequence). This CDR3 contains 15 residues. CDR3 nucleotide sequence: TGTGCCAGTAGTATAACAGGGGCGATCACCGGGGAGCTGTTTTTT. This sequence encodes CASSITGAITGELFF.

The DNA of the CDR3 is TGTGCCAGCGGCGACCATTTCCTCTCTGGGGCCAACGTCCTGACTTTC. Amino acids: CASGDHFLSGANVLTF. The chain recombines TRBV7-2 with TRBJ2-6; D unresolved. The V and J ends lost 8 bases and 0 bases respectively, with 14 bases between them. Germline CDR1 reads SGHTA; CDR2 reads FQGNSA. The CDR3 contains 16 residues.

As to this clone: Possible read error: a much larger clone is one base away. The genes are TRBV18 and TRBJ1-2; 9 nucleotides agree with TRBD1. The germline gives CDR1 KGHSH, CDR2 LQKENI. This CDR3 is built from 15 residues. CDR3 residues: CASSPGQGGNYGYIF. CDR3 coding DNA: TGTGCCAGCTCACCGGGACAGGGTGGGAACTATGGCTACATCTTC.

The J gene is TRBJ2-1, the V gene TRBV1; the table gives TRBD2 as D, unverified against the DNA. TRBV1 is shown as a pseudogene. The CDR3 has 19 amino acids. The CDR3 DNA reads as TGCACCAGCAGCCAAGATCGGGGTAGCGGGAAATTTACCTACAATGAGCAGTTCTTC. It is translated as CTSSQDRGSGKFTYNEQFF.

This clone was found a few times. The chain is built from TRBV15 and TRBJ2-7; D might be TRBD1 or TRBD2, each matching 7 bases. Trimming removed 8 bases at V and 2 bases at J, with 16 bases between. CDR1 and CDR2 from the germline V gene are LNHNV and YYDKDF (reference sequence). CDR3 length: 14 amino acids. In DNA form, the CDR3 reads TGTGCCACCTCCCTTCCAGGGGGGGCCTACGAGCAGTACTTC. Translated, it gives CATSLPGGAYEQYF.

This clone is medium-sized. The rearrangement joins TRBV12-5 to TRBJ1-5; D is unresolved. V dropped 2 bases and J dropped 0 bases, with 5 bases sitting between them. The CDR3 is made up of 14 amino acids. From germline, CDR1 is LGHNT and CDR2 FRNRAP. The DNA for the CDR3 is TGTGCTAGTGGTTTGATCGGTAGCAATCAGCCCCAGCATTTT. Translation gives CASGLIGSNQPQHF.

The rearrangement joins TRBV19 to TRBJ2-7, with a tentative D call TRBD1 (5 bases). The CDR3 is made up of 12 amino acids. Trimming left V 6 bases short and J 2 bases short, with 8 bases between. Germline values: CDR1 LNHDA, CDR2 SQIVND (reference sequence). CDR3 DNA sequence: TGTGCCAGTAGCGACAGCCCCTACGAGCAGTACTTC. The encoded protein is CASSDSPYEQYF.

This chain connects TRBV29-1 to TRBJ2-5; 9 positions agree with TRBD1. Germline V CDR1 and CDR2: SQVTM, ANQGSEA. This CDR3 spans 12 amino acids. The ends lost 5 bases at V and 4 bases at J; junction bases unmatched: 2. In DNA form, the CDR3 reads TGCAGCGTTCCGGACAGGGGAGAGACCCAGTACTTC. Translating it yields CSVPDRGETQYF. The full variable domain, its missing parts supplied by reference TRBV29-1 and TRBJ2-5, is SAVISQKPSRDICQRGTSLTIQCQVDSQVTMMFWYRQQPGQSLTLIATANQGSEATYESGFVIDKFPISRPNLTFSTLTVSNMSPEDSSIYLCSVPDRGETQYFGPGTRLLVL.

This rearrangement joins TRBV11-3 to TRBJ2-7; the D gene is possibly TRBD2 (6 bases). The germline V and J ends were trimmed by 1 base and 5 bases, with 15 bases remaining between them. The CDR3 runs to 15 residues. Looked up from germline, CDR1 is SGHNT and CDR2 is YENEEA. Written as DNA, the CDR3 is TGTGCCAGCAGCTTAGCTTTCGGGACTTTCGACGAGCAGTACTTC. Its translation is CASSLAFGTFDEQYF.

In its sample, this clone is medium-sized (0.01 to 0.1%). CDR3 nucleotide sequence: TGTGCCAGCAGACATAGCGGGGGGCCTAGCACAGATACGCAGTATTTT. It specifies CASRHSGGPSTDTQYF. The rearrangement joins TRBV5-4 to TRBJ2-3; TRBD2 aligns across 10 bases. CDR1 is SGHNT and CDR2 is YYREEE in the germline V gene (reference sequence). The CDR3 contains 16 residues. V dropped 5 bases and J dropped 0; count of bases not matched to a gene: 6.

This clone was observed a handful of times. CDR3 coding DNA: TGTGCCAGCAGCCTCCGGACTAGCGGGCACAATGAGCAGTTCTTC. The encoded protein is CASSLRTSGHNEQFF. The chain joins TRBV14 to TRBJ2-1; 11 bases match TRBD2. V dropped 4 bases and J dropped 5; count of bases not matched to a gene: 4. Germline CDR1 is SGHDN and CDR2 is FVKESK. The CDR3 is 15 amino acids.

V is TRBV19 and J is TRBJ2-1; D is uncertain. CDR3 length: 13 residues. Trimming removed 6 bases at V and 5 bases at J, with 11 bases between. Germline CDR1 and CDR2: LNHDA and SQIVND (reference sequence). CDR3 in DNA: TGTGCCAGTAGCCCCGAATGGGACAATGAGCAGTTCTTC. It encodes CASSPEWDNEQFF.

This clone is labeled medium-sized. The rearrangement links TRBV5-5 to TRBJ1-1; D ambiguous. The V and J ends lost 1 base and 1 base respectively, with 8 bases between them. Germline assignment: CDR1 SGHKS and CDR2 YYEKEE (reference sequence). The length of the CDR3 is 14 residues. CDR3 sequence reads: CASSLIVGNTEAFF. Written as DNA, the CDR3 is TGTGCCAGCAGCTTGATCGTAGGGAACACTGAAGCTTTCTTT.

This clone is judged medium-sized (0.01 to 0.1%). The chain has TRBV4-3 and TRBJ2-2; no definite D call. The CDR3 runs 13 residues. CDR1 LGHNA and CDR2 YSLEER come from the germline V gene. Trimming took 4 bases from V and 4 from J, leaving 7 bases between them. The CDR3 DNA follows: TGCGCCAGCAGCCGGTTGGGCACCGGGGAGCTGTTTTTT. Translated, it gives CASSRLGTGELFF.

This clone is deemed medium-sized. CDR3: CAISERLTYEQYF. The CDR3 bases are TGTGCCATCAGTGAGAGGCTAACCTACGAGCAGTACTTC. This chain uses TRBV10-3 with TRBJ2-7; no clear D. There are 13 residues in the CDR3. Per germline, CDR1 ENHRY and CDR2 SYGVKD. V was pared by 2 bases and J by 2 bases, with 7 bases between.

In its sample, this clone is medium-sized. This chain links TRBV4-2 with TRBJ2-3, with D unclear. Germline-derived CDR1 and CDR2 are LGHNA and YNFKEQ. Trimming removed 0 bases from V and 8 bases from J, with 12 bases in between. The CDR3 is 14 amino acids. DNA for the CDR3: TGTGCCAGCAGCCAAGATCAGAAGGGTGGTACGCAGTATTTT. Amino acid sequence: CASSQDQKGGTQYF.

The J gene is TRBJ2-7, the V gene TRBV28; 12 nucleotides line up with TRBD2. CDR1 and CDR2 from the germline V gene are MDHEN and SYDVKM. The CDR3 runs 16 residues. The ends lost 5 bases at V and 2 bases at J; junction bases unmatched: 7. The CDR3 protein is CASSPLGLAGTYEQYF. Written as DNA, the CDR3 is TGTGCCAGCAGTCCCCTCGGACTAGCGGGAACCTACGAGCAGTACTTC.